The 25 T cell receptor beta chains below come from one sample, sequenced in a study of blood T cell repertoires in COVID-19. TCRdb keeps only in-frame clones here, not all; method: immunoSEQ multiplex PCR. The table has tens of thousands of clones, about 91% seen once. The specimen was peripheral blood. Receptor source: a woman older than 75 with acute or convalescent COVID-19.

The V and J genes are TRBV15 and TRBJ1-5; 7 bases match TRBD1. CDR3 size: 16 residues. Germline trimming cut 1 base from V and 1 base from J; bases unmatched to any gene: 4. In germline, CDR1 is LNHNV, CDR2 YYDKDF (reference sequence). CDR3 sequence: CATSRGDRVSNQPQHF. The DNA for the CDR3 is TGTGCCACCAGCAGAGGCGACAGGGTCAGCAATCAGCCCCAGCATTTT.

Here the CDR3 DNA reads TGTGCCAGCAGGCAAACCTGGGGGCCTAACTATGGCTACACCTTC. Protein sequence: CASRQTWGPNYGYTF. This chain joins TRBV27 and TRBJ1-2, with D possibly being TRBD1 (6 bases). The V end was cut by 6 bases, the J end by 0 bases, with 14 bases between. CDR3 size: 15 residues. Germline CDR1 is MNHEY and CDR2 is SMNVEV (reference sequence).

The chain is built from TRBV6-2 or TRBV6-3 and TRBJ1-5; 9 nucleotides align to TRBD1. The CDR3 totals 18 residues. Trimming removed 4 bases from V and 4 bases from J; junction bases left unmatched: 14. The germline V gene has CDR1 MNHEY and CDR2 SVGEGT. CDR3 residues: CASSFRRDRASPNQPQHF. The CDR3 coding sequence is TGTGCCAGCAGTTTCCGACGGGACAGGGCGTCCCCAAATCAGCCCCAGCATTTT.

This sequence joins TRBV11-2 and TRBJ2-1; 7 positions match TRBD1. The CDR3 is 16 amino acids. The trim removed 1 base at V and 6 bases at J, leaving 9 bases unmatched. Germline CDR1 is SGHAT and CDR2 is FQNNGV. CDR3 sequence (DNA): TGTGCCAGCAGCTTAGTTAGGGGGCGTTTAGGCAATGAGCAGTTCTTC. Protein sequence: CASSLVRGRLGNEQFF.

The count of this clone is one. The gene calls are TRBV5-6 and TRBJ2-3; TRBD1 matches 8 bases. This CDR3 region has 15 residues. Germline V gene lookup returns CDR1 SGHDT and CDR2 YYEEEE. The junction had 11 bases not matched to a gene; V was cut back by 6 bases and J by 5 bases. CDR3 sequence reads: CASNELDRARDTQYF. CDR3 DNA sequence: TGTGCCAGCAACGAACTGGACAGGGCGAGAGATACGCAGTATTTT.

J is TRBJ1-3 and V is TRBV2; 11 nucleotides agree with TRBD1. The CDR3 totals 15 residues. V was pared by 6 bases and J by 3 bases, with 4 bases of the junction left unmatched. From germline, CDR1 is SNHLY and CDR2 FYNNEI. In nucleotides, the CDR3 is TGTGCCAGCAGCGGACAGGGGGCGTTTGGAAACACCATATATTTT. Protein: CASSGQGAFGNTIYF.

The chain uses TRBV7-8 and TRBJ2-6; TRBD1 might be the D (5 bases). CDR1 is SGHVS and CDR2 is FQNEAQ in the germline V gene. The CDR3 is made up of 15 amino acids. V shed 5 bases and J shed 0 bases, with 8 bases lying between them. DNA of the CDR3: TGTGCCAGCAGCGCCGACAGCTCTGGGGCCAACGTCCTGACTTTC. Translating it yields CASSADSSGANVLTF.

The gene calls are TRBV19 and TRBJ1-2, with D unclear. The CDR3 loop spans 10 amino acids. Trimming cost V 8 bases and J 7 bases, with 8 bases left between them. The V gene's germline CDR1 is LNHDA and CDR2 SQIVND (reference sequence). DNA for the CDR3: TGTGCCAGTTCGGGTTTTGGCTACACCTTC. This codes for CASSGFGYTF.

V gene TRBV19 combines with J gene TRBJ2-4, with a weak D call TRBD1 (7 bases). Germline CDR1 is LNHDA and CDR2 is SQIVND (reference sequence). V dropped 7 bases and J dropped 3 bases, with 22 bases sitting between them. The CDR3 sequence is 17 residues long. The CDR3 spells CASTPQGGGFGKNIQYF. In DNA, the CDR3 is TGTGCCAGTACCCCCCAGGGGGGAGGCTTCGGCAAAAACATTCAGTACTTC.

The chain is built from TRBV5-4 and TRBJ2-1; D gene ambiguous. Trimming removed 0 bases from V and 10 bases from J, with 5 bases in between. The CDR3 runs to 11 residues. Germline loops: CDR1 SGHNT, CDR2 YYREEE (reference sequence). CDR3 sequence (DNA): TGTGCCAGCAGCTTGGTCAGGGAGCAGTTCTTC. This translates into CASSLVREQFF.

The chain combines TRBV7-3 with TRBJ2-1, with TRBD2 as a possible D gene (5 bases). The germline V gene encodes CDR1 SGHTA and CDR2 FQGTGA. Trimming shortened V by 5 bases and J by 0 bases, and 14 bases separated the two germline ends. The CDR3 extends over 16 amino acids. CDR3 bases: TGTGCCAGCAGCCCCAGCGGCGGCCACTCCTACAATGAGCAGTTCTTC. Translation: CASSPSGGHSYNEQFF.

V is TRBV7-8 and J is TRBJ2-2; the D gene is possibly TRBD2 (6 bases). Germline CDR1 and CDR2: SGHVS and FQNEAQ. V lost 1 base to trimming and J lost 5 bases, with 8 bases between them. The CDR3 length is 14 residues. In DNA, the CDR3 is TGTGCCAGCAGCTTAGAGGCGGGAACCGGGGAGCTGTTTTTT. Its translation: CASSLEAGTGELFF.

The chain recombines TRBV9 with TRBJ2-1; possibly TRBD1 for D (5 bases). V lost 0 bases to trimming and J lost 5 bases, with 12 bases between them. Looked up from germline, CDR1 is SGDLS and CDR2 is YYNGEE. The CDR3 is made up of 15 amino acids. The CDR3 sequence: CASSVVGQGNNEQFF. The CDR3 DNA follows: TGTGCCAGCAGCGTAGTCGGTCAGGGAAACAATGAGCAGTTCTTC.

This chain joins TRBV7-2 and TRBJ1-1; D remains unclear. Germline V gene sequence: CDR1 SGHTA, CDR2 FQGNSA. The V gene lost 3 bases and the J gene lost 5 bases, with 10 bases spanning the gap. CDR3 size: 13 residues. CDR3 DNA sequence: TGTGCCAGCAGCTTCCGCGGAGGGACTGAAGCTTTCTTT. It is translated as CASSFRGGTEAFF. The complete variable domain, with remaining parts taken from reference TRBV7-2 and TRBJ1-1, reads GAGVSQSPSNKVTEKGKDVELRCDPISGHTALYWYRQSLGQGLEFLIYFQGNSAPDKSGLPSDRFSAERTGGSVSTLTIQRTQQEDSAVYLCASSFRGGTEAFFGQGTRLTVV.

The rearrangement links TRBV3-1 (or the pseudogene TRBV3-2) to TRBJ2-3; weak D call: TRBD2 (7 bases). CDR1 and CDR2 from the germline V gene are LGHDT and YNNKEL (reference sequence). Trimming stripped 4 bases from V and 4 bases from J, with 21 bases between. The length of the CDR3 is 17 residues. CDR3 sequence (DNA): TGTGCCAGCAGCCGGACTTCTAGAGGGGGGGCCTCAGATACGCAGTATTTT. Residues: CASSRTSRGGASDTQYF.

The chain carries TRBV19 and TRBJ2-7; 8 bases align to TRBD1. This CDR3 comprises 15 residues. Per germline, CDR1 LNHDA and CDR2 SQIVND (reference sequence). The trim removed 4 bases at V and 0 bases at J, leaving 5 bases unmatched. The CDR3 DNA sequence: TGTGCCAGTAGTACCGGACAGGGAAGCTCCTACGAGCAGTACTTC. As protein: CASSTGQGSSYEQYF.

The chain is built from TRBV7-2 and TRBJ1-1; possibly TRBD1 for D (5 bases). The CDR3 runs to 14 residues. The germline CDR1 and CDR2 sequences are SGHTA and FQGNSA. V was trimmed by 6 bases and J by 6 bases, leaving 17 bases between them. CDR3 sequence (DNA): TGTGCCAGCAGAAAGGGCGCAGGGAGGCCTGAAGCTTTCTTT. This translates into CASRKGAGRPEAFF.

The rearrangement links TRBV6-1 to TRBJ2-1, with D unresolved. There are 12 residues in the CDR3. Per germline, CDR1 MNHNS and CDR2 SASEGT. Trimming left V 2 bases short and J 9 bases short, with 8 bases between. CDR3 sequence reads: CASSESVSEQFF. CDR3 DNA: TGTGCCAGCAGTGAAAGCGTCAGTGAGCAGTTCTTC.

V and J are TRBV6-5 and TRBJ1-4, with D possibly being TRBD1 (6 bases). This CDR3 contains 14 residues. Germline assignment: CDR1 MNHEY and CDR2 SVGAGI. V gave up 7 bases and J gave up 7 bases, with 16 bases separating them. The CDR3 DNA reads TGTGCCAGCAAAACAGGGTCTCTTAGTGAAAAACTGTTTTTT. It encodes CASKTGSLSEKLFF.

This clone was seen a single time. The gene calls are TRBV5-6 and TRBJ1-2; 9 bases fit TRBD1. The CDR3 covers 15 residues. Germline V gives CDR1 SGHDT, CDR2 YYEEEE. Unmatched junction bases numbered 10, after V lost 2 bases and J lost 8 bases. CDR3 nucleotide sequence: TGTGCCAGCAGCTTCATCCAGGGGACAGGGAGCGGCTACACCTTC. This translates into CASSFIQGTGSGYTF. The full variable domain, completed using reference TRBV5-6 and TRBJ1-2, is DAGVTQSPTHLIKTRGQQVTLRCSPKSGHDTVSWYQQALGQGPQFIFQYYEEEERQRGNFPDRFSGHQFPNYSSELNVNALLLGDSALYLCASSFIQGTGSGYTFGSGTRLTVV.

The chain employs TRBV19 and TRBJ2-1, with 7 bases matching TRBD2. This CDR3 has 19 residues. Trimming took 6 bases from V and 0 from J; bases not matched to a gene: 17. The germline CDR1 and CDR2 sequences are LNHDA and SQIVND (reference sequence). The CDR3 bases are TGTGCCAGTAGGTGGGGCGGGGGTTCCCCCTCCAGCTCCTACAATGAGCAGTTCTTC. Its protein product is CASRWGGGSPSSSYNEQFF.

V and J are TRBV7-9 and TRBJ2-5; 8 bases align to TRBD2. V dropped 2 bases and J dropped 5; count of bases not matched to a gene: 10. The CDR3 is made up of 16 amino acids. Looked up from germline, CDR1 is SEHNR and CDR2 is FQNEAQ (reference sequence). CDR3 nucleotides: TGTGCCAGCAGCTTAATCCGCCTAGCGGGCGCTGAGACCCAGTACTTC. Protein sequence: CASSLIRLAGAETQYF.

Only one count was recorded for this clone. The rearrangement uses TRBV24-1 and TRBJ2-4, with TRBD1 identical over 9 bases. Germline V lookup: CDR1 KGHDR, CDR2 SFDVKD. This CDR3 spans 19 amino acids. V was pared by 3 bases and J by 3 bases, with 14 bases of the junction left unmatched. DNA for the CDR3: TGTGCCACCAGTGATCCCATCCACCGGGACAGGGTGGGCAAAAACATTCAGTACTTC. Translation gives CATSDPIHRDRVGKNIQYF.

A single count supports this clone. The rearrangement links TRBV6-4 to TRBJ1-2, with TRBD1 matching 12 bases. With V trimmed by 6 bases and J by 8 bases, 13 bases remained unmatched. The CDR3 is made up of 16 amino acids. Germline V gives CDR1 MRHNA, CDR2 SNTAGT. As DNA, the CDR3 is TGTGCCAGCAGCCCGACCGGGACAGGGGGCGCAGAAGGCTACACCTTC. This gives the protein CASSPTGTGGAEGYTF.

In this sample, this clone turned up a few times. The V gene is TRBV7-2, the J gene TRBJ1-1, with 11 bases aligning to TRBD1. Looked up from germline, CDR1 is SGHTA and CDR2 is FQGNSA. The J segment lost 4 bases and the V segment lost 0 bases, leaving 13 bases of the junction unmatched. This CDR3 comprises 19 residues. The CDR3 sequence is CASSLAPKGTGGRSTEAFF. CDR3 DNA: TGTGCCAGCAGCTTAGCTCCGAAAGGGACAGGGGGTCGGAGCACTGAAGCTTTCTTT.